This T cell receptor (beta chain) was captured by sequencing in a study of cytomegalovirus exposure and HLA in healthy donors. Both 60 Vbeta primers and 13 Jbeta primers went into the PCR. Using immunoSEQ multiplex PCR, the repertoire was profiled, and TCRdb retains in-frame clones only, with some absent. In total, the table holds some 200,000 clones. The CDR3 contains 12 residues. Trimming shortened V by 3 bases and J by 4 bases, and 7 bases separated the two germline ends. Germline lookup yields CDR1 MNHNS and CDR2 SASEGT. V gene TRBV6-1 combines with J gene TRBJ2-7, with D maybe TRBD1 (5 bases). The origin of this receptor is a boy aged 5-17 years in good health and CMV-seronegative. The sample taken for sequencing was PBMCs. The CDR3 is CASSERQYEQYF. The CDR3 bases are TGTGCCAGCAGTGAGCGACAGTACGAGCAGTACTTC.